A selection of T cell receptor beta chains follows, all from one sample in a study of T cells after yellow fever vaccination. TCRdb re-analysed the 5' RACE reads in MiXCR, keeping a single row per CDR3 protein. This sample carries 25,000 to 35,000 distinct CDR3 sequences, around 5.8% of them seen once, and the ten largest clones take 20% to 30%. The sample consisted of PBMCs, either bulk or a sorted T-cell subset (CD4+, CD8+, memory, or dextramer-sorted; not recorded which), taken on the day of the yellow fever booster vaccination. The receptor source for this set is a man aged 25 to 45 who received the YFV17D yellow fever vaccine. The conserved cysteine and the conserved F or W are not part of the CDR3 here. A D gene is named only where the DNA matches it firmly. Clone size is stated in some rows and not others, as once, few, many or a class when expanded.

>TRBD2|TRBV2|TRBJ2-7|many
ASSEARTSGYEQY
>-|TRBV20-1|TRBJ2-1|many
SAREPREATNEQF
>-|TRBV5-1|TRBJ2-3|-
ASSFDSCGTDTQY
>-|TRBV12-3/TRBV12-4|TRBJ2-3|many
ASSLMETTDTQY
>TRBD2|TRBV20-1|TRBJ2-7|-
SAANLAGVNYEQY
>-|TRBV7-9|TRBJ1-6|-
ASSSSDSFRALH
>-|TRBV16|TRBJ1-2|-
ANNRADGYT
>-|TRBV7-2|TRBJ2-1|many
ASSFRNEQF
>TRBD2|TRBV11-2|TRBJ2-1|many
ASSSPRGGENEQF
>-|TRBV7-9|TRBJ1-6|-
ASSLRGGNPLH
>TRBD2|TRBV28|TRBJ2-1|many
ACQTSGYNEQF
>TRBD1|TRBV7-2|TRBJ2-1|few
ASSSPGQHNEQF
>-|TRBV12-3/TRBV12-4|TRBJ2-2|many
ASSLGLNTGELF
>TRBD1|TRBV5-1|TRBJ2-7|-
ASSLGTTGIYEQY
>-|TRBV6-1|TRBJ2-1|few
ASSTPALQGYDEQF
>-|TRBV25-1|TRBJ2-7|-
ASSEQGGYEQY
>-|TRBV24-1|TRBJ1-5|-
ATSGDNNQPQH
>TRBD1|TRBV6-1|TRBJ1-1|many
ASIPRGDRGAEAF
>-|TRBV7-2|TRBJ1-2|many
ASSLGGAESGYGYT
>-|TRBV9|TRBJ2-7|many
ASSAGQPYEQY
>TRBD2|TRBV24-1|TRBJ2-1|many
ATSDQISGSLNEQF
>-|TRBV29-1|TRBJ1-2|many
SATTGRSGYT
>TRBD2|TRBV5-1|TRBJ2-3|few
ASSLPPTTSGWADTQY
>-|TRBV2|TRBJ1-5|many
ASRPGLSNQPQH
>-|TRBV11-1|TRBJ2-3|many
ASSSSQGDTQY
>-|TRBV5-1|TRBJ1-3|many
ASSPSAGNTIY
>-|TRBV4-3|TRBJ2-3|few
ASSQEQQHTDTQY
>-|TRBV18|TRBJ1-6|-
ASSLLDNYNSPLH
>-|TRBV6-1|TRBJ1-1|-
ASTPESGEAF
>TRBD1|TRBV5-1|TRBJ2-6|many
ASSPGQTGANVLT
>-|TRBV6-5|TRBJ2-4|few
ASSSLGQGLGAKNIQY
>-|TRBV9|TRBJ2-3|-
ASSVEGYGADTQY
>TRBD2|TRBV7-9|TRBJ2-7|-
ASSFELAGGYEQY
>-|TRBV7-7|TRBJ2-5|few
ASSLDRDSRGSQY
>-|TRBV5-4|TRBJ2-3|few
ASSRDATTKDTQY
>TRBD1|TRBV19|TRBJ2-7|-
ASTPGDRAVSEQY
>-|TRBV7-2|TRBJ2-7|many
ASSPDRWSYEQY
>-|TRBV6-6|TRBJ1-1|-
ASIKTLNTEAF
>TRBD1|TRBV12-3/TRBV12-4|TRBJ1-3|few
ASNPTRGLGGNTIY
>TRBD2|TRBV29-1|TRBJ2-1|few
SVEDRGLAVEQF
>-|TRBV20-1|TRBJ2-5|many
SARPTGEETQY
>-|TRBV7-9|TRBJ2-5|many
ASISPGQETQY
>-|TRBV7-9|TRBJ2-3|many
ASSVSWGLGTDTQY
>-|TRBV7-2|TRBJ1-1|many
ASSLTRPTEAF
>-|TRBV15|TRBJ2-4|-
AISRVPGVAKNIQY
>TRBD1|TRBV19|TRBJ2-7|few
ASSNRDSEQY
>TRBD1|TRBV4-1|TRBJ2-2|few
ASSHSRDRVKNTGELF
>-|TRBV12-3/TRBV12-4|TRBJ1-2|many
ASSPRGGYGYT
>TRBD1|TRBV29-1|TRBJ1-1|-
SGQGSTEAF
>TRBD1|TRBV20-1|TRBJ1-2|-
SATRQGEYGYT
>-|TRBV29-1|TRBJ1-2|many
SVDGGFNYGYT
>-|TRBV20-1|TRBJ2-2|once
CARDPGTGNTGELF
>-|TRBV20-1|TRBJ2-3|few
SAPAFAGSTDTQY